This is a list of T cell receptor beta chains from one sample in a study of shared clonotypes between healthy human individuals. The repertoire was sequenced with immunoSEQ multiplex PCR; TCRdb's copy has only in-frame clones and lacks some. The sample lists about 1.1 million clones, approximately 80% occurring once. Material: memory CD4+ T cells from PBMCs. All receptors come from a man younger than 30 in good health. Some clones in this sample may be carry-over from other donors' samples. Both conserved end residues are part of each CDR3. Each record gives: clone size, J gene, D gene, V gene, CDR3 protein, CDR3 DNA. A D gene is named only where the DNA matches it firmly. Clone size is stated in some rows and not others, as once, few, many or a class when expanded.

NA TRBJ1-2 TRBD1 TRBV2 CASRETGGSYTF TGTGCCAGCAGGGAGACAGGGGGCAGCTACACCTTC
NA TRBJ2-1 NA TRBV15 CATSRDGSFVNEQFF TGTGCCACCAGCAGAGATGGAAGTTTTGTCAATGAGCAGTTCTTC
NA TRBJ2-7 TRBD2 TRBV2 CASREGLAGYEQYF TGTGCCAGCAGGGAGGGACTAGCGGGCTACGAGCAGTACTTC
NA TRBJ1-2 NA TRBV28 CASSVYGRNLQSGYTF TGTGCCAGCAGCGTTTATGGTAGAAACTTACAAAGTGGCTACACCTTC
NA TRBJ2-1 TRBD2 TRBV18 CASSPRLAGGVYNEQFF TGTGCCAGCTCACCGCGACTAGCGGGAGGGGTATACAATGAGCAGTTCTTC
few TRBJ1-2 NA TRBV30 CAWSSRSNYGYTF TGTGCCTGGAGTTCCCGAAGTAACTATGGCTACACCTTC
NA TRBJ2-7 TRBD2 TRBV5-4 CASSSMTSGNEQYF TGTGCCAGCAGCTCTATGACTAGCGGGAACGAGCAGTACTTC
few TRBJ2-1 NA TRBV11-2 CASRRDLVTYSYNEQFF TGTGCCAGCAGACGTGATCTTGTCACTTACTCCTACAATGAGCAGTTCTTC
once TRBJ1-4 NA TRBV28 CASSVESGEKLFF TGTGCCAGCAGTGTCGAATCAGGGGAAAAACTGTTTTTT
NA TRBJ2-2 NA TRBV29-1 CSAVGEVGELFF TGCAGCGCTGTTGGAGAGGTCGGGGAGCTGTTTTTT
NA TRBJ2-7 TRBD1 TRBV27 CASSLRDRHSYEQYF TGTGCCAGCAGTTTAAGGGACAGGCACTCCTACGAGCAGTACTTC
once TRBJ2-6 TRBD2 TRBV5-1 CASSLESPSGGSGANVLTF TGCGCCAGCAGCTTGGAATCCCCTAGCGGGGGTTCTGGGGCCAACGTCCTGACTTTC
NA TRBJ1-5 NA TRBV10-3 CATDDGMYSNQPQHF TGTGCCACGGACGACGGGATGTATAGCAATCAGCCCCAGCATTTT
NA TRBJ1-2 TRBD1 TRBV25-1 CASSEWDSRFYGYTF TGTGCCAGCAGTGAATGGGACAGCCGTTTCTATGGCTACACCTTC
NA TRBJ2-7 TRBD1 TRBV2 CASGVRQGADEQYF TGTGCCAGCGGAGTCCGACAGGGGGCAGACGAGCAGTACTTC
NA TRBJ1-2 NA TRBV6-6 CASSVGRNYGYTF TGTGCCAGCAGTGTAGGACGGAACTATGGCTACACCTTC
NA TRBJ1-2 NA TRBV19 CASSSGRYGYTF TGTGCCAGTTCGTCAGGGCGTTATGGCTACACCTTC
NA TRBJ2-2 TRBD1 TRBV11-2 CASRATGQGAAGGLRELFF TGTGCCAGCAGGGCGACCGGACAGGGGGCCGCGGGAGGGCTCCGGGAGCTGTTTTTT
few TRBJ2-2 TRBD1 TRBV2 CASRKTTGDTGELFF TGTGCCAGCCGCAAGACGACAGGGGACACCGGGGAGCTGTTTTTT
once TRBJ2-1 NA TRBV25-1 CASSESGRFNEQFF TGTGCCAGCAGTGAATCGGGCAGGTTCAATGAGCAGTTCTTC
NA TRBJ1-2 NA TRBV30 CAWSPRLGVSTF TGTGCCTGGAGTCCACGGCTGGGGGTTTCCACCTTC
few TRBJ2-1 TRBD1 TRBV6-6 CASSPGQEFNEQFF TGTGCCAGCAGTCCGGGACAGGAATTCAATGAGCAGTTCTTC
NA TRBJ2-7 NA TRBV21-1 CASSGRFQDEQYF TGTGCCAGCAGCGGCCGCTTCCAAGACGAGCAGTACTTC
NA TRBJ2-4 NA TRBV5-8 CASSFRDIQYF TGTGCCAGCAGCTTTAGGGACATTCAGTACTTC
NA TRBJ2-7 NA TRBV11-1 CASSPGTGLVYEQYF TGTGCCAGCAGCCCGGGGACAGGACTAGTGTACGAGCAGTACTTC
NA TRBJ2-7 TRBD1 TRBV10-3 CAITMGPPGQTYEQYF TGTGCGATCACTATGGGTCCTCCGGGACAGACCTACGAGCAGTACTTC
once TRBJ1-1 NA TRBV10-1 CASSEFARGGTEAFF TGCGCCAGCAGTGAGTTCGCCAGGGGAGGGACTGAAGCTTTCTTT
NA TRBJ2-3 NA TRBV2 CASNRDGRTDTQYF TGTGCCAGCAATCGGGACGGTCGCACAGATACGCAGTATTTT
NA TRBJ2-7 TRBD1 TRBV19 CASSRGRQGLESYEQYF TGTGCCAGTAGTAGGGGCCGACAGGGTCTGGAATCCTACGAGCAGTACTTC
few TRBJ1-5 TRBD1 TRBV2 CASRPTGEGQPQHF TGTGCCAGCAGACCTACAGGGGAAGGCCAGCCCCAGCATTTT
NA TRBJ1-3 TRBD1 TRBV28 CASSDRASGNTIYF TGTGCCAGCTCGGACAGGGCCTCTGGAAACACCATATATTTT
NA TRBJ2-2 NA TRBV18 CASSVKSRQSNTGELFF TGTGCCAGCTCGGTCAAGTCAAGACAGTCGAACACCGGGGAGCTGTTTTTT
many TRBJ2-2 TRBD2 TRBV9 CASSSGTSARELFF TGTGCCAGCAGCTCGGGGACTAGCGCCCGGGAGCTGTTTTTT
NA TRBJ1-2 TRBD1 TRBV2 CASSEYQGAVGGYTF TGTGCCAGCAGTGAATACCAGGGGGCAGTAGGTGGCTACACCTTC
NA TRBJ2-7 NA TRBV18 CASTNRGLYEQYF TGTGCCAGCACCAACCGGGGGTTGTACGAGCAGTACTTC
NA TRBJ1-1 NA TRBV27 CASSPPPLRAGRTEAFF TGTGCCAGCAGTCCACCTCCCCTCAGGGCGGGGAGGACTGAAGCTTTCTTT
NA TRBJ1-2 NA TRBV30 CAWSVYSGYTF TGTGCCTGGAGTGTCTATAGCGGCTACACCTTC
NA TRBJ2-2 NA TRBV5-8 CASRPYTGRGTGELFF TGTGCCAGCAGACCTTATACAGGGAGAGGGACCGGGGAGCTGTTTTTT